This T cell receptor beta chain emerged from a study of cytomegalovirus exposure and HLA in healthy donors. Study results and limitations: Later on, a genetic analysis was performed. It linked a missense variant in DCLRE1C with V- and J-gene trimming of TCR beta.

Germline assignment: CDR1 LGHNA and CDR2 YNFKEQ. The CDR3 is 15 residues long. J was trimmed by 5 bases and V by 1 base; bases with no gene match: 2. Points on this clone: Its target is not known.

PCR involved 60 Vbeta and 13 Jbeta primers. This table comes from immunoSEQ multiplex PCR, and its TCRdb copy is limited to in-frame clones, with some not included. The sample includes roughly 95,000 clones, 75% to 85% of them seen just once. The V gene is TRBV4-2, the J gene TRBJ2-2; 9 bases fit TRBD1. Sequencing was done on a sample of PBMCs. The origin of this receptor is a man aged 30 to 45 in good health and CMV-seropositive. Written as DNA, the CDR3 is TGTGCCAGCAGCCAAGGAGGACAGGGGACCGGGGAGCTGTTTTTT. It encodes CASSQGGQGTGELFF.